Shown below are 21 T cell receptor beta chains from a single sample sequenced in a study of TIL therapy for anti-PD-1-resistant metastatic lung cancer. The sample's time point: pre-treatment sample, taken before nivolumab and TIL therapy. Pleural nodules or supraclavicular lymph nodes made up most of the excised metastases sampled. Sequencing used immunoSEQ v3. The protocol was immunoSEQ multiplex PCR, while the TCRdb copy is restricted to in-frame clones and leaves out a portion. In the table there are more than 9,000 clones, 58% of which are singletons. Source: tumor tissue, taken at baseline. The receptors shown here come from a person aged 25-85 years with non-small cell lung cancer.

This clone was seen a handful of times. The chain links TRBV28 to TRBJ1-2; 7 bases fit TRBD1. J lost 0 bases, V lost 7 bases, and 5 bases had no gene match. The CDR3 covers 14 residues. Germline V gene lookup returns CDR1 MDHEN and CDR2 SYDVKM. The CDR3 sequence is CASIAQGPNYGYTF. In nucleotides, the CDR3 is TGTGCCAGCATAGCACAGGGGCCTAACTATGGCTACACCTTC.

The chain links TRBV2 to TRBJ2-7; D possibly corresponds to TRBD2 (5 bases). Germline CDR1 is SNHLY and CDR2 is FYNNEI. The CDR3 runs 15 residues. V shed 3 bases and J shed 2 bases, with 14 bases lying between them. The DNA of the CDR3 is TGTGCCAGCAGTGAGCCTCCTAGCCCTACCTACGAGCAGTACTTC. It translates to CASSEPPSPTYEQYF. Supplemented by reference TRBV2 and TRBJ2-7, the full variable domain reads EPEVTQTPSHQVTQMGQEVILRCVPISNHLYFYWYRQILGQKVEFLVSFYNNEISEKSEIFDDQFSVERPDGSNFTLKIRSTKLEDSAMYFCASSEPPSPTYEQYFGPGTRLTVT.

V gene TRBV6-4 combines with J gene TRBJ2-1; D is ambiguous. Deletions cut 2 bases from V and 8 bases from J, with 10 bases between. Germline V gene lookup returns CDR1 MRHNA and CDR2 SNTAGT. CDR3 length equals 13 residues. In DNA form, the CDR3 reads TGTGCCAGCAGTGACGGCCAGAATTATGAGCAGTTCTTC. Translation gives CASSDGQNYEQFF.

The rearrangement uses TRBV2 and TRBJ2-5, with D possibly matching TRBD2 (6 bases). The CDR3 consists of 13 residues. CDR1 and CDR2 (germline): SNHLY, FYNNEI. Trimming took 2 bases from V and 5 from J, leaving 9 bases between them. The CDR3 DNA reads TGTGCCAGCAGTGAAAGGGGACTGGAGACCCAGTACTTC. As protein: CASSERGLETQYF.

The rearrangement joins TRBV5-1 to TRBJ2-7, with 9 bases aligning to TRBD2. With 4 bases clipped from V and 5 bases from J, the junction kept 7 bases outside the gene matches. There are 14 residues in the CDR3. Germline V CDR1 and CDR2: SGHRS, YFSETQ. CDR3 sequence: CASSVTGTSNEQYF. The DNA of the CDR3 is TGCGCCAGCAGCGTAACCGGGACTAGCAACGAGCAGTACTTC. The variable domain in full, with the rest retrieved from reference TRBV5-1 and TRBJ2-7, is KAGVTQTPRYLIKTRGQQVTLSCSPISGHRSVSWYQQTPGQGLQFLFEYFSETQRNKGNFPGRFSGRQFSNSRSEMNVSTLELGDSALYLCASSVTGTSNEQYFGPGTRLTVT.

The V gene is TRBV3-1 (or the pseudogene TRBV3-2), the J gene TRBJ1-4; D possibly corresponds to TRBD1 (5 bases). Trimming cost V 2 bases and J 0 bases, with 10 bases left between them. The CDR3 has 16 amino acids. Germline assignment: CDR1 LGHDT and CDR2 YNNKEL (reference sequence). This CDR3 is CASSQMGDTTNEKLFF. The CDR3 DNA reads TGTGCCAGCAGCCAAATGGGGGATACAACTAATGAAAAACTGTTTTTT.

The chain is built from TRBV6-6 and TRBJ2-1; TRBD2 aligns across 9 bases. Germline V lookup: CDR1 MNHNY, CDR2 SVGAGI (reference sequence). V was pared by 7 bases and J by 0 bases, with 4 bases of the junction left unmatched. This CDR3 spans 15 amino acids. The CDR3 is CASNGGRGSYNEQFF. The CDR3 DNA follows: TGTGCCAGCAATGGCGGGAGGGGCTCCTACAATGAGCAGTTCTTC.

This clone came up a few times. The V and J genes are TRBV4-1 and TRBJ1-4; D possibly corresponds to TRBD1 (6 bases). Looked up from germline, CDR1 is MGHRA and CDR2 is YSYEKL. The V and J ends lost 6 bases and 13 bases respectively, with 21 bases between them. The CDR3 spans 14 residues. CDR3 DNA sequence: TGCGCCAGCAGTCGGGACATCCTCACCCAAGGACTGTTTTTT. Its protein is CASSRDILTQGLFF.

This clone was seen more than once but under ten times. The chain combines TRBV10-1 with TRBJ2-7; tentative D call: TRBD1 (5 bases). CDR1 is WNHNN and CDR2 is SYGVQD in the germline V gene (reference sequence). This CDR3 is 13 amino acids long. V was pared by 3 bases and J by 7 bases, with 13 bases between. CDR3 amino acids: CASSDTGSIEQYF. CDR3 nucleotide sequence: TGCGCCAGCAGTGACACAGGATCTATAGAGCAGTACTTC.

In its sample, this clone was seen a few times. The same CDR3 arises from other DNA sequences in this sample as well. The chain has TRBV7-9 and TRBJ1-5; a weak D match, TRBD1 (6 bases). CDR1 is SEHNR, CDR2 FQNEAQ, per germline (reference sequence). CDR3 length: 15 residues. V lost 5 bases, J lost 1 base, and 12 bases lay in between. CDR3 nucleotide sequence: TGTGCCAGCAGCGGAGCAGGGGCAAGCAATCAGCCCCAGCATTTT. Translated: CASSGAGASNQPQHF.

This CDR3 is CASSRVGLDYGYTF. The DNA for the CDR3 is TGTGCCAGCAGCCGGGTCGGGCTTGACTATGGCTACACCTTC. This chain connects TRBV3-1 (or the pseudogene TRBV3-2) to TRBJ1-2; D uncertain. The CDR3 is 14 residues long. Germline V gene sequence: CDR1 LGHDT, CDR2 YNNKEL (reference sequence). V shed 4 bases and J shed 3 bases, with 12 bases lying between them.

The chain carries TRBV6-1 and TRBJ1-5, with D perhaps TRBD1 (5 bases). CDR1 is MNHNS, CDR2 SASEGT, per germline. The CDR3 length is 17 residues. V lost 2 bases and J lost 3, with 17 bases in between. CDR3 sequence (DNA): TGTGCCAGCAGTGAAAAGATTGACAGCAGGCTCAATCAGCCCCAGCATTTT. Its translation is CASSEKIDSRLNQPQHF.

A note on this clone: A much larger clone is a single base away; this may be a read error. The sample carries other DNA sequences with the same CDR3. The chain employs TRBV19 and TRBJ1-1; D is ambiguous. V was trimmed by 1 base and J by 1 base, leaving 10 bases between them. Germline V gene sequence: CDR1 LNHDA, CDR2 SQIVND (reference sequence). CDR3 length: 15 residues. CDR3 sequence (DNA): TGTGCCAGTAGTATAGGGAGAGGCTGGAACACTGAAGCTTTCTTT. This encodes CASSIGRGWNTEAFF. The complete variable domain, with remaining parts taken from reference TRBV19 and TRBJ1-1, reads DGGITQSPKYLFRKEGQNVTLSCEQNLNHDAMYWYRQDPGQGLRLIYYSQIVNDFQKGDIAEGYSVSREKKESFPLTVTSAQKNPTAFYLCASSIGRGWNTEAFFGQGTRLTVV.

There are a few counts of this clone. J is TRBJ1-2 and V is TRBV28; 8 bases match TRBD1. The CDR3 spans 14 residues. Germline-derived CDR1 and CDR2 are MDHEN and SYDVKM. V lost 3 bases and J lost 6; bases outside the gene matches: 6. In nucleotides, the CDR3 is TGTGCCAGCAGTTTGTCGACAGGGGTCAATGGCTACACCTTC. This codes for CASSLSTGVNGYTF.

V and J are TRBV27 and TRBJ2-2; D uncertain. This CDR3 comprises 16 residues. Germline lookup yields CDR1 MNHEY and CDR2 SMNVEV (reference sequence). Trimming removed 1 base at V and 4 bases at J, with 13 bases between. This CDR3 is CASSLFSRIGTGELFF. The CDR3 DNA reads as TGTGCCAGCAGTTTATTCTCTAGGATTGGCACCGGGGAGCTGTTTTTT.

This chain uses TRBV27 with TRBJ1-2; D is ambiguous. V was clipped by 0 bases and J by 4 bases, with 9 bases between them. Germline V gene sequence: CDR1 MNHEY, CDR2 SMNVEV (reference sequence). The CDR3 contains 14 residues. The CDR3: CASSLSSETYGYTF. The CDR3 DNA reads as TGTGCCAGCAGTTTATCGTCGGAAACCTATGGCTACACCTTC.

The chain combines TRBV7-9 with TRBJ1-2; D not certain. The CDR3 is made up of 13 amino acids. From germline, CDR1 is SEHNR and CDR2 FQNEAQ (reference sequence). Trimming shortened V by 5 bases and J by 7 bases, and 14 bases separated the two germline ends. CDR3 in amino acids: CASSRRRKGGYTF. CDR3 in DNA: TGTGCCAGCAGCCGCAGACGGAAAGGTGGCTACACCTTC.

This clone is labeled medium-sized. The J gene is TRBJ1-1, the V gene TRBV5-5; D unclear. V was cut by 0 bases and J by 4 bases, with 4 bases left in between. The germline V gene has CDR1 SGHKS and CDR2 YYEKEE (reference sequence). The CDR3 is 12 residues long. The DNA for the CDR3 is TGTGCCAGCAGCTTGGAGCGCACTGAAGCTTTCTTT. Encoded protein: CASSLERTEAFF.

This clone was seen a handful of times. The CDR3 region is CASSPRLAGETQYF. The CDR3 bases are TGTGCCAGCTCTCCTCGACTAGCGGGAGAGACCCAGTACTTC. J is TRBJ2-5 and V is TRBV18, with 10 bases lining up with TRBD2. The CDR3 sequence is 14 residues long. With V trimmed by 6 bases and J by 4 bases, 5 bases remained unmatched. Germline assignment: CDR1 KGHSH and CDR2 LQKENI. The full variable domain, its missing parts supplied by reference TRBV18 and TRBJ2-5, is NAGVMQNPRHLVRRRGQEARLRCSPMKGHSHVYWYRQLPEEGLKFMVYLQKENIIDESGMPKERFSAEFPKEGPSILRIQQVVRGDSAAYFCASSPRLAGETQYFGPGTRLLVL.

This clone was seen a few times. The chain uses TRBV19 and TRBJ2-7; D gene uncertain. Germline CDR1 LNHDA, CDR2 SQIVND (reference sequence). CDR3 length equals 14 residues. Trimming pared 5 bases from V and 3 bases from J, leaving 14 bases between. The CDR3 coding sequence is TGTGCCAGTAGTCCCCGGTCTTATCTCTACGAGCAGTACTTC. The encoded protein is CASSPRSYLYEQYF.

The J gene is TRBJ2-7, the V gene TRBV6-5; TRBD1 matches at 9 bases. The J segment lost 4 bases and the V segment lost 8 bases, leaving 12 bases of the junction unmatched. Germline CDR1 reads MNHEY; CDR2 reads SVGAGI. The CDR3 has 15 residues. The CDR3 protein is CASRDRDRARYEQYF. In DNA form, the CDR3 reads TGTGCCAGCCGGGACCGGGACAGGGCACGATACGAGCAGTACTTC.